This TCR beta chain was recorded in a study of response to subunit inactivated influenza vaccine. This CDR3 contains 16 residues. Germline V gene data show CDR1 as SGDLS and CDR2 as YYNGEE. The V end was cut by 3 bases, the J end by 2 bases, with 16 bases between. MiXCR was run by TCRdb on the RT-PCR reads, yielding one entry per CDR3 protein. Of over 150,000 distinct CDR3 sequences listed, around 10% are singletons. The sequence derives from a man aged 50 to 69 who received an inactivated influenza vaccine. This chain links TRBV9 with TRBJ2-3; D may be TRBD2 (6 bases). The source was CD8+ T cells sorted from PBMCs, collected roughly 24 months after vaccination. The CDR3 loop reads CASSALLAVPTDTQYF. CDR3 DNA sequence: TGTGCCAGCAGCGCCTTACTAGCAGTACCCACAGATACGCAGTATTTT.